A selection of T cell receptor beta chains follows, all from one sample in a study of cytomegalovirus exposure and HLA in healthy donors. Some clones are missing from TCRdb's copy, which holds only in-frame ones; the method was immunoSEQ multiplex PCR. This sample contains around 100,000 clones. Sequenced sample: PBMCs. Receptors were obtained from a man aged 35 to 55 in good health and CMV-seronegative. Each CDR3 is given with its conserved first and last residue. Each record gives: CDR3 protein, CDR3 DNA, V gene, J gene, D gene. D genes are given only for firm matches.

CDR3 protein: CASSKRDRFSYGYTF
CDR3 DNA: TGTGCCAGCAGCAAACGGGACAGGTTTAGCTATGGCTACACCTTC
V gene: TRBV21-1
J gene: TRBJ1-2
D gene: .

CDR3 protein: CASSQQGEGNQPQHF
CDR3 DNA: TGTGCCAGCAGCCAGCAGGGGGAAGGCAATCAGCCCCAGCATTTT
V gene: TRBV7-9
J gene: TRBJ1-5
D gene: TRBD1

CDR3 protein: CASSLGVQGTGNDF
CDR3 DNA: TGTGCCAGCAGCTTAGGAGTGCAGGGGACAGGCAACGACTTC
V gene: TRBV7-8
J gene: TRBJ2-7
D gene: TRBD1

CDR3 protein: CASSPRQVPLNEQFF
CDR3 DNA: TGTGCCAGCAGCCCCAGACAGGTCCCCCTCAATGAGCAGTTCTTC
V gene: TRBV13
J gene: TRBJ2-1
D gene: .

CDR3 protein: CASRQDRSSYNEQFF
CDR3 DNA: TGTGCCAGTAGGCAGGACAGAAGCTCCTACAATGAGCAGTTCTTC
V gene: TRBV19
J gene: TRBJ2-1
D gene: .

CDR3 protein: CASSPRQGWETQYF
CDR3 DNA: TGTGCCAGCAGTCCGAGACAGGGATGGGAGACCCAGTACTTC
V gene: TRBV28
J gene: TRBJ2-5
D gene: TRBD1

CDR3 protein: CASSLGTAGNYGYTF
CDR3 DNA: TGTGCCAGTAGCCTGGGGACTGCAGGAAACTATGGCTACACCTTC
V gene: TRBV19
J gene: TRBJ1-2
D gene: .

CDR3 protein: CASSRDRGNSPLHF
CDR3 DNA: TGTGCCAGCAGCAGGGACAGGGGTAATTCACCCCTCCACTTT
V gene: TRBV6-5
J gene: TRBJ1-6
D gene: TRBD1

CDR3 protein: CASSVRQGGSQFF
CDR3 DNA: TGTGCCAGCAGCGTTAGGCAGGGGGGCTCGCAGTTCTTC
V gene: TRBV9
J gene: TRBJ2-1
D gene: .

CDR3 protein: CASTLPRGEQYF
CDR3 DNA: TGTGCCAGCACTCTACCAAGGGGGGAGCAGTACTTC
V gene: TRBV28
J gene: TRBJ2-7
D gene: .

CDR3 protein: CASSASTDTQYF
CDR3 DNA: TGTGCTTCGAGTGCTAGCACAGATACGCAGTATTTT
V gene: TRBV27
J gene: TRBJ2-3
D gene: .

CDR3 protein: CAIGQQDTIYF
CDR3 DNA: TGTGCCATCGGACAGCAAGACACCATATATTTT
V gene: TRBV10-3
J gene: TRBJ1-3
D gene: .

CDR3 protein: CASSTNRAPGGKLFF
CDR3 DNA: TGTGCCAGCAGCACCAACAGGGCTCCGGGGGGAAAACTGTTTTTT
V gene: TRBV7-8
J gene: TRBJ1-4
D gene: .

CDR3 protein: CASSEGGTGGYTF
CDR3 DNA: TGCGCCAGCAGTGAAGGAGGGACGGGTGGCTACACCTTC
V gene: TRBV10-2
J gene: TRBJ1-2
D gene: .

CDR3 protein: CASSWRLAGPTDTQYF
CDR3 DNA: TGTGCCAGCAGCTGGCGACTAGCGGGACCCACAGATACGCAGTATTTT
V gene: TRBV5-4
J gene: TRBJ2-3
D gene: TRBD2

CDR3 protein: CASSSGGFNQPQHF
CDR3 DNA: TGTGCCAGCAGTTCCGGGGGGTTCAATCAGCCCCAGCATTTT
V gene: TRBV6-6
J gene: TRBJ1-5
D gene: .

CDR3 protein: CASSTRTGDIGYGYTF
CDR3 DNA: TGTGCCAGCAGCACTAGGACAGGGGACATAGGATATGGCTACACCTTC
V gene: TRBV7-9
J gene: TRBJ1-2
D gene: TRBD1

CDR3 protein: CASSLGGTDMQYF
CDR3 DNA: TGTGCCAGCAGCTTAGGTGGCACAGATATGCAGTATTTT
V gene: TRBV7-7
J gene: TRBJ2-3
D gene: .

CDR3 protein: CASKLGRASTDTQYF
CDR3 DNA: TGTGCCAGTAAACTCGGGAGGGCTAGCACAGATACGCAGTATTTT
V gene: TRBV19
J gene: TRBJ2-3
D gene: TRBD2

CDR3 protein: CAWSRLAGGTGELFF
CDR3 DNA: TGTGCCTGGAGCCGACTAGCGGGGGGGACCGGGGAGCTGTTTTTT
V gene: TRBV30
J gene: TRBJ2-2
D gene: TRBD2

CDR3 protein: CASSSTGRGDQPQHF
CDR3 DNA: TGTGCCAGCAGTTCCACAGGGAGAGGAGATCAGCCCCAGCATTTT
V gene: TRBV7-8
J gene: TRBJ1-5
D gene: .

CDR3 protein: CASSASTGSVYTGELFF
CDR3 DNA: TGTGCCAGCAGCGCCTCGACAGGGAGTGTGTACACCGGGGAGCTGTTTTTT
V gene: TRBV9
J gene: TRBJ2-2
D gene: TRBD1

CDR3 protein: CASSWSYEQYF
CDR3 DNA: TGTGCCAGCAGTTGGAGTTACGAGCAGTACTTC
V gene: TRBV2
J gene: TRBJ2-7
D gene: .

CDR3 protein: CASTPGLVDQETQYF
CDR3 DNA: TGCGCCAGCACCCCGGGACTAGTAGACCAAGAGACCCAGTACTTC
V gene: TRBV5-1
J gene: TRBJ2-5
D gene: TRBD2

CDR3 protein: CSVRQGISEQYF
CDR3 DNA: TGCAGCGTTAGGCAGGGAATCTCTGAGCAGTACTTC
V gene: TRBV29-1
J gene: TRBJ2-7
D gene: .

CDR3 protein: CASSLGWTGDGYTF
CDR3 DNA: TGTGCCAGCAGCTTAGGTTGGACAGGAGATGGCTACACCTTC
V gene: TRBV11-2
J gene: TRBJ1-2
D gene: TRBD1

CDR3 protein: CATQKTGQPKEKLFF
CDR3 DNA: TGTGCCACCCAGAAGACAGGACAACCAAAAGAAAAACTGTTTTTT
V gene: TRBV27
J gene: TRBJ1-4
D gene: .

CDR3 protein: CASSVDPSGGKKDTQYF
CDR3 DNA: TGTGCCAGCAGCGTCGATCCTAGCGGGGGGAAGAAAGATACGCAGTATTTT
V gene: TRBV9
J gene: TRBJ2-3
D gene: TRBD2

CDR3 protein: CASRSIGGILSNEQFF
CDR3 DNA: TGCGCCAGCAGGTCTATAGGGGGAATCCTTTCGAATGAGCAGTTCTTC
V gene: TRBV10-2
J gene: TRBJ2-1
D gene: .

CDR3 protein: CASSESGNGYTF
CDR3 DNA: TGTGCCAGCAGTGAATCGGGTAATGGCTACACCTTC
V gene: TRBV2
J gene: TRBJ1-2
D gene: .

CDR3 protein: CASSRGTSGRLENEQYF
CDR3 DNA: TGCGCCAGCAGCCGTGGGACTAGCGGGAGACTCGAGAACGAGCAGTACTTC
V gene: TRBV5-1
J gene: TRBJ2-7
D gene: TRBD2

CDR3 protein: CASSKDRTSGGSSYEQYF
CDR3 DNA: TGTGCCAGCAGCAAAGACAGGACTAGCGGGGGGTCCTCCTACGAGCAGTACTTC
V gene: TRBV21-1
J gene: TRBJ2-7
D gene: .

CDR3 protein: CASSKDRSSPHYGYTF
CDR3 DNA: TGTGCCAGCAGCAAAGATCGGAGCAGCCCTCACTATGGCTACACCTTC
V gene: TRBV21-1
J gene: TRBJ1-2
D gene: .

CDR3 protein: CARNRGSSQPQHF
CDR3 DNA: TGTGCCAGGAACAGGGGTTCGTCTCAGCCCCAGCATTTT
V gene: TRBV11-2
J gene: TRBJ1-5
D gene: TRBD1

CDR3 protein: CASSQRDSYNEQFF
CDR3 DNA: TGCGCCAGCAGTCAGAGAGACAGCTACAATGAGCAGTTCTTC
V gene: TRBV4-3
J gene: TRBJ2-1
D gene: .

CDR3 protein: CASRFPAGAGLGYTF
CDR3 DNA: TGTGCCAGCCGTTTCCCAGCAGGGGCAGGTCTTGGCTACACCTTC
V gene: TRBV27
J gene: TRBJ1-2
D gene: .

CDR3 protein: CASSTGQGGEKLFF
CDR3 DNA: TGTGCCAGCAGCACAGGACAGGGAGGTGAAAAACTGTTTTTT
V gene: TRBV7-2
J gene: TRBJ1-4
D gene: TRBD1

CDR3 protein: CASSQDTAIGNSPLHF
CDR3 DNA: TGCGCCAGCAGCCAAGATACGGCAATCGGGAATTCACCCCTCCACTTT
V gene: TRBV4-3
J gene: TRBJ1-6
D gene: .

CDR3 protein: CAIRPLAGGEQYF
CDR3 DNA: TGTGCCATCAGGCCCCTAGCGGGAGGCGAGCAGTACTTC
V gene: TRBV10-3
J gene: TRBJ2-7
D gene: TRBD2

CDR3 protein: CASSFRQGGNEQFF
CDR3 DNA: TGTGCCAGCAGTTTTCGTCAGGGAGGCAATGAGCAGTTCTTC
V gene: TRBV27
J gene: TRBJ2-1
D gene: .

CDR3 protein: CASSPGVGRVVPNTEAFF
CDR3 DNA: TGTGCCAGCAGCCCCGGCGTGGGCAGGGTAGTTCCGAACACTGAAGCTTTCTTT
V gene: TRBV14
J gene: TRBJ1-1
D gene: .

CDR3 protein: CASTTPDALGYEKLFF
CDR3 DNA: TGTGCCAGTACCACCCCCGACGCCCTCGGGTACGAAAAACTGTTTTTT
V gene: TRBV19
J gene: TRBJ1-4
D gene: .

CDR3 protein: CASRRTALSSGNTIYF
CDR3 DNA: TGTGCCAGCAGGCGTACAGCATTAAGTTCTGGAAACACCATATATTTT
V gene: TRBV28
J gene: TRBJ1-3
D gene: .

CDR3 protein: CASSLGIAGGSLTDTQYF
CDR3 DNA: TGTGCCAGCAGCTTGGGGATAGCGGGGGGGAGCTTGACAGATACGCAGTATTTT
V gene: TRBV5-5
J gene: TRBJ2-3
D gene: TRBD2

CDR3 protein: CATSRDEQGRGHEQFF
CDR3 DNA: TGTGCCACCAGCAGAGATGAGCAGGGGCGCGGGCATGAGCAGTTCTTC
V gene: TRBV15
J gene: TRBJ2-1
D gene: .

CDR3 protein: CASKATRETEAFF
CDR3 DNA: TGCGCCAGCAAAGCGACGAGGGAGACTGAAGCTTTCTTT
V gene: TRBV10-2
J gene: TRBJ1-1
D gene: .

CDR3 protein: CASSLHRGRQSYEQYF
CDR3 DNA: TGTGCCAGCAGCCTTCACAGGGGGCGTCAGTCCTACGAGCAGTACTTC
V gene: TRBV11-2
J gene: TRBJ2-7
D gene: TRBD1

CDR3 protein: CSLLGPGDEQYF
CDR3 DNA: TGCAGCTTATTAGGACCGGGGGACGAGCAGTACTTC
V gene: TRBV29-1
J gene: TRBJ2-7
D gene: .

CDR3 protein: CASSPRTSGQAGETQYF
CDR3 DNA: TGTGCCAGCAGCCCAAGGACTAGCGGGCAAGCGGGGGAGACCCAGTACTTC
V gene: TRBV7-9
J gene: TRBJ2-5
D gene: TRBD2

CDR3 protein: CASSQTSGEVYEQYF
CDR3 DNA: TGTGCCAGTAGTCAGACTAGCGGGGAGGTCTACGAGCAGTACTTC
V gene: TRBV19
J gene: TRBJ2-7
D gene: TRBD2

CDR3 protein: CASSLGGTVRAGGANVLTF
CDR3 DNA: TGCGCCAGCAGCTTGGGCGGGACGGTTCGGGCAGGAGGGGCCAACGTCCTGACTTTC
V gene: TRBV5-1
J gene: TRBJ2-6
D gene: .

CDR3 protein: CASSLGTGALQGYTF
CDR3 DNA: TGTGCCAGCAGTCTCGGGACAGGGGCCTTGCAAGGCTACACCTTC
V gene: TRBV6-1
J gene: TRBJ1-2
D gene: TRBD1

CDR3 protein: CASSQDNRGGNTIYF
CDR3 DNA: TGCGCCAGCAGCCAAGACAACAGGGGCGGAAACACCATATATTTT
V gene: TRBV4-3
J gene: TRBJ1-3
D gene: TRBD1

CDR3 protein: CASSEAAGAGGNQPQHF
CDR3 DNA: TGTGCCAGCAGTGAAGCTGCGGGGGCGGGTGGCAATCAGCCCCAGCATTTT
V gene: TRBV6-1
J gene: TRBJ1-5
D gene: .